This TCR beta chain originates from a study of control samples from healthy donors and cancer patients. V was cut by 1 base and J by 8 bases, with 6 bases left in between. This CDR3 is built from 13 residues. Germline V gene sequence: CDR1 MGHRA, CDR2 YSYEKL. Only in-frame clones appear in the TCRdb table, and some are missing; sequencing was by immunoSEQ multiplex PCR. The sample lists nearly 200,000 clones; around 93% were seen once. This clone was detected only a few times. Source material: blood. This TCR was recovered from a man aged 30-40 years in good health. The J gene is TRBJ1-6, the V gene TRBV4-1; no clear D. The CDR3 loop reads CASSQVGDSPLHF. The CDR3 DNA follows: TGCGCCAGCAGCCAAGTTGGGGATTCACCCCTCCACTTT.